A selection of T cell receptor beta chains follows, all from one sample in a study of blood T cell repertoires in COVID-19. Generated by immunoSEQ multiplex PCR, the TCRdb table keeps only in-frame clones and is missing some. This sample has about 120,000 clones, with approximately 80% found just once. The sample taken for sequencing was peripheral blood. These receptors originate from a human donor in a cohort sampled during active COVID-19. Both conserved end residues are part of each CDR3. Fields, in order: D gene, V gene, J gene, clone size, CDR3 DNA, CDR3 protein. The D gene is left open where the match is weak. Rows may omit the clone size; those that give it use once, few, many or a size class.

D gene: TRBD1; V gene: TRBV9; J gene: TRBJ2-6; clone size: once; CDR3 DNA: TGTGCCACCGAACAGGGGTCTTGGGCCAACGTCCTGACTTTC; CDR3 protein: CATEQGSWANVLTF
D gene: NA; V gene: TRBV7-8; J gene: TRBJ1-2; clone size: NA; CDR3 DNA: TGTGCCAGCAGCTTAGAAGGACACCGTAACTATGGCTACACCTTC; CDR3 protein: CASSLEGHRNYGYTF
D gene: TRBD2; V gene: TRBV11-3; J gene: TRBJ2-3; clone size: once; CDR3 DNA: TGTGCCAGCAGCTTCTCTTCGGGCGGGGGGGCCATAATAGATACGCAGTATTTT; CDR3 protein: CASSFSSGGGAIIDTQYF
D gene: TRBD1; V gene: TRBV29-1; J gene: TRBJ2-3; clone size: NA; CDR3 DNA: TGCAGCGTTGAGGACGCCGGGACAGCTCCAGATACGCAGTATTTT; CDR3 protein: CSVEDAGTAPDTQYF
D gene: NA; V gene: TRBV6-2/TRBV6-3; J gene: TRBJ2-1; clone size: few; CDR3 DNA: TGTGCCAGCAGTTACAGGAGGGATGAGCAGTTCTTC; CDR3 protein: CASSYRRDEQFF
D gene: NA; V gene: TRBV6-2/TRBV6-3; J gene: TRBJ1-2; clone size: few; CDR3 DNA: TGTGCCAGCAGTCAACCGGGAAGAGCATATTCCGGCTACACCTTC; CDR3 protein: CASSQPGRAYSGYTF
D gene: NA; V gene: TRBV12-3/TRBV12-4; J gene: TRBJ1-1; clone size: NA; CDR3 DNA: TGTGCCAGCAAGCATACAGGGCCTGAAGCTTTCTTT; CDR3 protein: CASKHTGPEAFF
D gene: TRBD2; V gene: TRBV5-4; J gene: TRBJ2-3; clone size: NA; CDR3 DNA: TGTGCCAGCAGCTTTCGACTAGCGGGGGGACGCACAGATACGCAGTATTTT; CDR3 protein: CASSFRLAGGRTDTQYF
D gene: TRBD2; V gene: TRBV3-1/TRBV3-2; J gene: TRBJ2-7; clone size: NA; CDR3 DNA: TGTGCCAGCAGCCGTAGCGGGGGGGCCGGAGAGCAGTACTTC; CDR3 protein: CASSRSGGAGEQYF
D gene: NA; V gene: TRBV5-5; J gene: TRBJ2-1; clone size: NA; CDR3 DNA: TGTGCCAGCAGCTTACTCCTCGCGAATGAGCAGTTCTTC; CDR3 protein: CASSLLLANEQFF
D gene: TRBD1; V gene: TRBV10-1; J gene: TRBJ2-1; clone size: NA; CDR3 DNA: TGCGCCAGCAGTGGTCAACACCGGGACAGCTACAATGAGCAGTTCTTC; CDR3 protein: CASSGQHRDSYNEQFF
D gene: TRBD1; V gene: TRBV7-2; J gene: TRBJ2-7; clone size: NA; CDR3 DNA: TGTGCCAGCAGCTCACAGGGGGCGTTTGACGAGCAGTACTTC; CDR3 protein: CASSSQGAFDEQYF
D gene: TRBD2; V gene: TRBV5-1; J gene: TRBJ2-5; clone size: NA; CDR3 DNA: TGCGCCAGCAATATATGGCGGGGGGGTCAAGAGACCCAGTACTTC; CDR3 protein: CASNIWRGGQETQYF
D gene: TRBD1; V gene: TRBV7-9; J gene: TRBJ1-2; clone size: NA; CDR3 DNA: TGTGCCAGCAGCCCCACAGGGGGAGGTGGCTACACCTTC; CDR3 protein: CASSPTGGGGYTF
D gene: NA; V gene: TRBV12-3/TRBV12-4; J gene: TRBJ2-2; clone size: NA; CDR3 DNA: TGTGCCAGCAGCTATAGCGCCGGGGAGCTGTTTTTT; CDR3 protein: CASSYSAGELFF
D gene: NA; V gene: TRBV9; J gene: TRBJ2-3; clone size: NA; CDR3 DNA: TGTGCCAGCAGCGTAGGGAGAGATACGCAGTATTTT; CDR3 protein: CASSVGRDTQYF
D gene: NA; V gene: TRBV4-1; J gene: TRBJ1-5; clone size: NA; CDR3 DNA: TGCGCCAGCAGCCAAGATCGGGGCAATCAGCCCCAGCATTTT; CDR3 protein: CASSQDRGNQPQHF
D gene: TRBD2; V gene: TRBV5-1; J gene: TRBJ2-5; clone size: many; CDR3 DNA: TGCGCCAGCAGCTTGAGTTTTAGTAGCGGGGGGCTGGAGACCCAGTACTTC; CDR3 protein: CASSLSFSSGGLETQYF
D gene: NA; V gene: TRBV6-4; J gene: TRBJ2-3; clone size: NA; CDR3 DNA: TGTGCCAGCAGTACTTGGTCGAACGCGGATACGCAGTATTTT; CDR3 protein: CASSTWSNADTQYF
D gene: NA; V gene: TRBV3-1/TRBV3-2; J gene: TRBJ2-7; clone size: NA; CDR3 DNA: TGTGCCAGCAGCCAAGATCGGGGTATCTCCTACGAGCAGTACTTC; CDR3 protein: CASSQDRGISYEQYF
D gene: NA; V gene: TRBV7-2; J gene: TRBJ2-3; clone size: NA; CDR3 DNA: TGTGCCAGCAGCTTAGTGGGGGGACTGACAGATACGCAGTATTTT; CDR3 protein: CASSLVGGLTDTQYF
D gene: TRBD2; V gene: TRBV7-2; J gene: TRBJ2-1; clone size: NA; CDR3 DNA: TGTGCCAGCAGCTTAGCTGGCGGGGGTTTCTACAATGAGCAGTTCTTC; CDR3 protein: CASSLAGGGFYNEQFF
D gene: NA; V gene: TRBV6-6; J gene: TRBJ2-7; clone size: NA; CDR3 DNA: TGTGCCAGCGAAGGAGACTCCCGGGGCGAGCAGTACTTC; CDR3 protein: CASEGDSRGEQYF
D gene: NA; V gene: TRBV12-3/TRBV12-4; J gene: TRBJ2-3; clone size: NA; CDR3 DNA: TGTGCCAGCAGTTTTCTTACAGATACGCAGTATTTT; CDR3 protein: CASSFLTDTQYF
D gene: NA; V gene: TRBV4-3; J gene: TRBJ2-7; clone size: NA; CDR3 DNA: TGCGCCAGCAGCCAAGAACGGCCAGGGCCCTACGAGCAGTACTTC; CDR3 protein: CASSQERPGPYEQYF
D gene: TRBD1; V gene: TRBV10-3; J gene: TRBJ2-7; clone size: NA; CDR3 DNA: TGTGCCATCAGACCTGGACAGGGGGCTGACTACGAGCAGTACTTC; CDR3 protein: CAIRPGQGADYEQYF
D gene: TRBD1; V gene: TRBV7-9; J gene: TRBJ1-6; clone size: NA; CDR3 DNA: TGTGCCAGCAGCGAACAGGGGGCGAGTTCACCCCTCCACTTT; CDR3 protein: CASSEQGASSPLHF
D gene: TRBD2; V gene: TRBV24-1; J gene: TRBJ2-1; clone size: NA; CDR3 DNA: TGTGCCACCAGTGCCGGGACTAGCATTAATGAGCAGTTCTTC; CDR3 protein: CATSAGTSINEQFF
D gene: NA; V gene: TRBV4-2; J gene: TRBJ1-2; clone size: NA; CDR3 DNA: TGTGCCAGCAGCCAAGAGGGCAGAAAGAGCCGCGGCTACACCTTC; CDR3 protein: CASSQEGRKSRGYTF
D gene: NA; V gene: TRBV15; J gene: TRBJ2-2; clone size: NA; CDR3 DNA: TGTGCCACCAGCAGCCTGCTTGGCGGGGGCCTGAACACCGGGGAGCTGTTTTTT; CDR3 protein: CATSSLLGGGLNTGELFF
D gene: NA; V gene: TRBV4-3; J gene: TRBJ1-2; clone size: NA; CDR3 DNA: TGCGCCAGCAGCCAAGAGGCGATTAGCTCCTATGGCTACACCTTC; CDR3 protein: CASSQEAISSYGYTF
D gene: TRBD1; V gene: TRBV19; J gene: TRBJ2-3; clone size: NA; CDR3 DNA: TGTGCCAGTAGTAGTTATATCGGACAGGTCACAGATACGCAGTATTTT; CDR3 protein: CASSSYIGQVTDTQYF
D gene: NA; V gene: TRBV7-8; J gene: TRBJ2-1; clone size: few; CDR3 DNA: TGTGCCAGCAGCTTACAGGGCGGCTCCTACAATGAGCAGTTCTTC; CDR3 protein: CASSLQGGSYNEQFF
D gene: TRBD2; V gene: TRBV7-8; J gene: TRBJ2-1; clone size: NA; CDR3 DNA: TGTGCCAGCAGCTTGGGTCAACTAGCGTCTGAGCAGTTCTTC; CDR3 protein: CASSLGQLASEQFF
D gene: NA; V gene: TRBV2; J gene: TRBJ1-6; clone size: once; CDR3 DNA: TGTGCCAGCAGTGAATTAGAACAGGGCCCTTCACCCCTCCACTTT; CDR3 protein: CASSELEQGPSPLHF
D gene: TRBD2; V gene: TRBV19; J gene: TRBJ2-1; clone size: few; CDR3 DNA: TGTGCCAGTAGTATTTTAGCGGGGGGGAACAATGAGCAGTTCTTC; CDR3 protein: CASSILAGGNNEQFF